Below are 14 T cell receptor beta chains sequenced from a single sample in a study of cytomegalovirus exposure and HLA in healthy donors. Profiling relied on immunoSEQ multiplex PCR, and the TCRdb table lists in-frame clones only, not all of them. Among about 73,000 clones listed, 85% to 95% were seen once. What was sequenced was PBMCs. These receptors were obtained from a young man in good health and CMV-seronegative.

The gene calls are TRBV15 and TRBJ1-4, with D possibly TRBD1 on 5 matching bases. Germline V gives CDR1 LNHNV, CDR2 YYDKDF (reference sequence). The CDR3 spans 16 residues. Trimming stripped 0 bases from V and 4 bases from J, with 12 bases between. The CDR3 sequence is CATSREGGGHNEKLFF. The CDR3 DNA is TGTGCCACCAGCAGAGAGGGAGGCGGACATAATGAAAAACTGTTTTTT.

V and J are TRBV7-3 and TRBJ2-5; D gene uncertain. The CDR3 loop spans 12 amino acids. The germline V and J ends were trimmed by 10 bases and 2 bases, with 11 bases remaining between them. The V gene's germline CDR1 is SGHTA and CDR2 FQGTGA. The CDR3 region is CAIGLRQETQYF. CDR3 nucleotides: TGTGCCATCGGGTTGCGACAAGAGACCCAGTACTTC. The full variable domain, in which reference TRBV7-3 and TRBJ2-5 provide the parts outside the CDR3, is GAGVSQTPSNKVTEKGKYVELRCDPISGHTALYWYRQSLGQGPEFLIYFQGTGAADDSGLPNDRFFAVRPEGSVSTLKIQRTERGDSAVYLCAIGLRQETQYFGPGTRLLVL.

The chain uses TRBV27 and TRBJ2-7, with D unresolved. CDR3 length equals 14 residues. V lost 6 bases, J lost 1 base, and 13 bases lay in between. CDR1 and CDR2 (germline): MNHEY, SMNVEV (reference sequence). The DNA for the CDR3 is TGTGCCAGCAGCCTTCTATCGCGGTCCTACGAGCAGTACTTC. It is translated as CASSLLSRSYEQYF.

The chain uses TRBV28 and TRBJ1-2, with D perhaps TRBD1 (6 bases). This CDR3 region has 13 residues. Trimming removed 5 bases at V and 2 bases at J, with 9 bases between. The germline V gene encodes CDR1 MDHEN and CDR2 SYDVKM. The CDR3 region has the DNA TGTGCCAGCAGTATAACAGGGAACTATGGCTACACCTTC. As protein: CASSITGNYGYTF.

This chain connects TRBV7-9 to TRBJ1-2; perhaps TRBD1 as D (6 bases). The CDR3 totals 14 residues. Trimming took 0 bases from V and 4 from J, leaving 9 bases between them. Germline-derived CDR1 and CDR2 are SEHNR and FQNEAQ (reference sequence). CDR3 sequence reads: CASSLAGGGYGYTF. Written as DNA, the CDR3 is TGTGCCAGCAGCTTAGCGGGAGGGGGCTATGGCTACACCTTC.

The V call is TRBV27, the J call TRBJ1-2; D is uncertain. With 7 bases removed from V and 4 bases from J, the gap between germline ends came to 16 bases. Germline-derived CDR1 and CDR2 are MNHEY and SMNVEV (reference sequence). The CDR3 runs to 14 residues. The CDR3 nucleotides read TGTGCCAGCACCCCGTCGGGTCGGGGCTATGGCTACACCTTC. Translated: CASTPSGRGYGYTF.

The rearrangement joins TRBV19 to TRBJ1-1; the D is unclear. Germline CDR1 is LNHDA and CDR2 is SQIVND (reference sequence). This CDR3 is built from 16 residues. V was cut by 2 bases and J by 8 bases, with 21 bases left in between. The CDR3 DNA reads as TGTGCCAGTAGTATAACCTCGGGGATTTTCTCTATGGAAGCTTTCTTT. Its translation is CASSITSGIFSMEAFF.

The genes are TRBV28 and TRBJ2-2; D is undetermined. With 8 bases removed from V and 6 bases from J, the gap between germline ends came to 10 bases. CDR1 and CDR2 (germline): MDHEN, SYDVKM. The CDR3 spans 12 residues. CDR3 in amino acids: CASSDTSGELFF. In DNA, the CDR3 is TGTGCCAGCTCCGACACATCCGGGGAGCTGTTTTTT.

The chain recombines TRBV5-6 with TRBJ1-2; D gene unclear. Germline V gene sequence: CDR1 SGHDT, CDR2 YYEEEE. The length of the CDR3 is 13 residues. The ends were cut back, 1 base at V and 6 bases at J, with 10 bases in the middle. This CDR3 is CASSLSPQDGYTF. CDR3 bases: TGTGCCAGCAGCTTGAGCCCCCAGGATGGCTACACCTTC.

The chain uses TRBV5-6 and TRBJ2-1, with no clear D. Between the trimmed V and J ends, which lost 3 bases and 9 bases, there was a span of 7 bases. Germline-derived CDR1 and CDR2 are SGHDT and YYEEEE. The CDR3 consists of 11 residues. The CDR3 DNA reads as TGTGCCAGCAGCTATACAGTTGAGCAGTTCTTC. Protein sequence: CASSYTVEQFF.

V gene TRBV28 combines with J gene TRBJ1-1; no definite D call. The CDR3 runs 14 residues. Trimming removed 5 bases at V and 2 bases at J, with 12 bases between. Germline loops: CDR1 MDHEN, CDR2 SYDVKM. The CDR3: CASSPPVTNTEAFF. The CDR3 region has the DNA TGTGCCAGCAGTCCGCCGGTCACCAACACTGAAGCTTTCTTT.

V gene TRBV5-5 combines with J gene TRBJ1-6, with a tentative D call TRBD1 (5 bases). The CDR3 covers 20 residues. The germline V and J ends were trimmed by 4 bases and 1 base, with 24 bases remaining between them. Germline CDR1 reads SGHKS; CDR2 reads YYEKEE (reference sequence). The CDR3 bases are TGTGCCAGCAGCGTCGTTGGCCCCTCCTTACGGGGGTCCTATAATTCACCCCTCCACTTT. It encodes CASSVVGPSLRGSYNSPLHF.

The rearrangement uses TRBV7-2 and TRBJ1-2; a possible D gene is TRBD1 (5 bases). CDR1 is SGHTA and CDR2 is FQGNSA in the germline V gene. V lost 5 bases and J lost 3, with 16 bases in between. CDR3 length equals 15 residues. In DNA, the CDR3 is TGTGCCAGCAGCCCCCGAGCGGGGACGGACTATGGCTACACCTTC. Translated, it gives CASSPRAGTDYGYTF.

The CDR3 sequence is CASSYSGGASYNEQFF. For the CDR3, the DNA is TGTGCCAGCAGTTATAGCGGGGGGGCCTCCTACAATGAGCAGTTCTTC. This sequence joins TRBV28 and TRBJ2-1; TRBD2 agrees at 11 bases. The CDR3 is 16 residues long. Germline V lookup: CDR1 MDHEN, CDR2 SYDVKM. The V and J ends lost 4 bases and 0 bases, in that order; junction bases with no gene match: 2.